A selection of T cell receptor beta chains follows, all from one sample in a study of T-cell memory formation after mild COVID-19. TCRdb re-called the 5' RACE reads through MiXCR, storing one row per CDR3 protein. The table lists under 650,000 distinct CDR3 sequences, approximately 19% of them singletons. Sequenced input: PBMCs or a T cell subset sorted from them (not recorded which). The receptors stem from an adult woman who had mild COVID-19 (a few samples of this study predate the infection). Cell type and time point are not known. Both conserved end residues are part of each CDR3. Fields, in order: clone size, V gene, J gene, D gene, CDR3 protein, CDR3 DNA. The D gene is left open where the match is weak. Expanded clones get a size class; other rows say once, few or many, or leave the size out.

clone size: -; V gene: TRBV11-2; J gene: TRBJ1-1; D gene: -; CDR3 protein: CASSLAGGNPTEAFF; CDR3 DNA: TGTGCCAGCAGCTTAGCGGGGGGCAATCCCACTGAAGCTTTCTTT
clone size: -; V gene: TRBV2; J gene: TRBJ1-6; D gene: -; CDR3 protein: CASSVGQNNSPLHF; CDR3 DNA: TGTGCCAGCAGTGTCGGACAAAATAATTCACCCCTCCACTTT
clone size: few; V gene: TRBV6-6; J gene: TRBJ1-2; D gene: TRBD1; CDR3 protein: CASSFPGQALNYGYTF; CDR3 DNA: TGTGCCAGCAGTTTCCCTGGACAGGCGCTAAACTATGGCTACACCTTC
clone size: -; V gene: TRBV7-9; J gene: TRBJ1-3; D gene: TRBD1; CDR3 protein: CASRGQENFENTIYF; CDR3 DNA: TGTGCCAGCAGAGGACAGGAAAATTTTGAAAACACCATATATTTT
clone size: -; V gene: TRBV20-1; J gene: TRBJ1-1; D gene: -; CDR3 protein: CSARTQQNTEAFF; CDR3 DNA: TGCAGTGCTCGTACACAGCAGAACACTGAAGCTTTCTTT
clone size: few; V gene: TRBV6-6; J gene: TRBJ2-5; D gene: -; CDR3 protein: CASSFSPDGQQETQYF; CDR3 DNA: TGTGCCAGCAGTTTCTCCCCTGATGGACAGCAAGAGACCCAGTACTTC
clone size: few; V gene: TRBV3-1; J gene: TRBJ2-4; D gene: TRBD2; CDR3 protein: CASSQAPGLAKNLQYF; CDR3 DNA: TGTGCCAGCAGCCAGGCCCCGGGACTAGCCAAAAACCTTCAGTACTTC
clone size: many; V gene: TRBV7-9; J gene: TRBJ2-3; D gene: -; CDR3 protein: CASSLARTDTQYF; CDR3 DNA: TGCGCCAGCAGCTTGGCCCGCACAGATACGCAGTATTTT
clone size: -; V gene: TRBV24-1; J gene: TRBJ2-1; D gene: -; CDR3 protein: CATSGSVSDGMSSYNEQFF; CDR3 DNA: TGTGCCACCAGTGGTTCTGTCTCCGACGGGATGAGCTCCTACAATGAGCAGTTCTTC
clone size: many; V gene: TRBV4-3; J gene: TRBJ2-1; D gene: -; CDR3 protein: CASSQVGTDYNEQFF; CDR3 DNA: TGCGCCAGCAGCCAAGTCGGGACGGACTACAATGAGCAGTTCTTC
clone size: many; V gene: TRBV7-9; J gene: TRBJ2-3; D gene: -; CDR3 protein: CASSLVVAPDTQYF; CDR3 DNA: TGTGCCAGCAGCTTAGTGGTGGCACCAGATACGCAGTATTTT
clone size: -; V gene: TRBV19; J gene: TRBJ1-1; D gene: -; CDR3 protein: CASSIVKTGEAFF; CDR3 DNA: TGTGCCAGTAGTATAGTGAAGACGGGTGAAGCTTTCTTT
clone size: -; V gene: TRBV5-8; J gene: TRBJ2-5; D gene: -; CDR3 protein: CASSLAPGPGETQYF; CDR3 DNA: TGTGCCAGCAGCTTGGCCCCAGGGCCGGGGGAGACCCAGTACTTC
clone size: few; V gene: TRBV12-5; J gene: TRBJ2-2; D gene: -; CDR3 protein: CASGLILGGLSDKELRAGELFF; CDR3 DNA: TGTGCTAGTGGTTTGATTTTAGGGGGACTGAGTGATAAGGAACTACGGGCCGGGGAGCTGTTTTTT
clone size: -; V gene: TRBV12-3/TRBV12-4; J gene: TRBJ2-1; D gene: TRBD1; CDR3 protein: CASSWYRGEQFF; CDR3 DNA: TGTGCCAGCAGCTGGTACAGGGGTGAGCAGTTCTTC
clone size: -; V gene: TRBV7-3; J gene: TRBJ2-3; D gene: TRBD2; CDR3 protein: CASSLIPRTSGSTDTQYF; CDR3 DNA: TGTGCCAGCAGCTTAATCCCCAGGACTAGCGGGAGCACAGATACGCAGTATTTT
clone size: -; V gene: TRBV5-1; J gene: TRBJ1-2; D gene: TRBD1; CDR3 protein: CASSLAGGKNGYTF; CDR3 DNA: TGCGCCAGCAGCTTGGCAGGGGGGAAGAATGGCTACACCTTC